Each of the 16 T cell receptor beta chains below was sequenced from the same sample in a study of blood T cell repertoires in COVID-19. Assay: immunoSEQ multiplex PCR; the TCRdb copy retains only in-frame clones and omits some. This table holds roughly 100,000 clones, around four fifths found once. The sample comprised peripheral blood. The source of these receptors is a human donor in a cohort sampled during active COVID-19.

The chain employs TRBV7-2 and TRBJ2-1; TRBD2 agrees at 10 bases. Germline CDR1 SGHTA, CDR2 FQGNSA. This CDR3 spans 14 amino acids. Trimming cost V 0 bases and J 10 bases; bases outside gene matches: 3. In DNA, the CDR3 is TGTGCCAGCAGCTTAGCCCTAGCGGGGGCCGAGCAGTTCTTC. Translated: CASSLALAGAEQFF.

The CDR3 DNA sequence: TGTGCCAGCAGTTATAACCAGCGGGGGATCGAGCAGTACTTC. Residues: CASSYNQRGIEQYF. The J gene is TRBJ2-7, the V gene TRBV6-2 or TRBV6-3; TRBD2 matches 8 bases. The CDR3 is made up of 14 amino acids. Germline assignment: CDR1 MNHEY and CDR2 SVGEGT. The ends lost 3 bases at V and 6 bases at J; junction bases unmatched: 7.

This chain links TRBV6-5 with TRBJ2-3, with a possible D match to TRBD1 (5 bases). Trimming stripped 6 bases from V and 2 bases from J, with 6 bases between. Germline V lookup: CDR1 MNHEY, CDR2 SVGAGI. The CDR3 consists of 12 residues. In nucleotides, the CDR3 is TGTGCCAGCAGGACAGACACAGATACGCAGTATTTT. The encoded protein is CASRTDTDTQYF.

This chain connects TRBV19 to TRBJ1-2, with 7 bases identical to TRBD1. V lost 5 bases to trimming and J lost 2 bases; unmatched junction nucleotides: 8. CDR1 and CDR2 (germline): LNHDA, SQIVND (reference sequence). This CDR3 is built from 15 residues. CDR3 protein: CASSDRDRLNYGYTF. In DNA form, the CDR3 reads TGTGCCAGTAGTGACCGGGACAGACTAAACTATGGCTACACCTTC.

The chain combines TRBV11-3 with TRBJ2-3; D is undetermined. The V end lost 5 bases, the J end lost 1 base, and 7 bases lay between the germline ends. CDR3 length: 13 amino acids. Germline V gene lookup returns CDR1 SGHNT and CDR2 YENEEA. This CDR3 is CASSPQGTDTQYF. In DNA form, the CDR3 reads TGTGCCAGCAGCCCCCAGGGCACAGATACGCAGTATTTT.

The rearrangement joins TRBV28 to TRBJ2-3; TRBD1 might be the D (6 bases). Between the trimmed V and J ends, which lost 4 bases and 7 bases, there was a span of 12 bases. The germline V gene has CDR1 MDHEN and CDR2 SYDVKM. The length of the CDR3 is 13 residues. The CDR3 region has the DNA TGTGCCAGCAGTTCCCCGGGACAAAATACGCAGTATTTT. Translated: CASSSPGQNTQYF.

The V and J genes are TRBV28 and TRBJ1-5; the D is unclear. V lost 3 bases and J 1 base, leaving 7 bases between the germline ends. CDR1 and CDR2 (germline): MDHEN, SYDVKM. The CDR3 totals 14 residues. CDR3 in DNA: TGTGCCAGCAGTTTCGGAGGGAGCAATCAGCCCCAGCATTTT. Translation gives CASSFGGSNQPQHF.

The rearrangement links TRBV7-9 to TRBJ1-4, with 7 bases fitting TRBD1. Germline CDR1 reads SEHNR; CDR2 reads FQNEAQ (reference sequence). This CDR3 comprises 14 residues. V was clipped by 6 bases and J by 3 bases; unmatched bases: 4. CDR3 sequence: CASSSRGSNEKLFF. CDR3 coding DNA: TGTGCCAGCAGTTCCAGGGGGTCTAATGAAAAACTGTTTTTT.

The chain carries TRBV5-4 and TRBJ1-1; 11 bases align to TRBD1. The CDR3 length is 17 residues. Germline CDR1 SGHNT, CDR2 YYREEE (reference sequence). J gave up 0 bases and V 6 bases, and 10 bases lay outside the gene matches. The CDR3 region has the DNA TGTGCCAGCACCATCCGGGACAGGGGGAGCATGAACACTGAAGCTTTCTTT. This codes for CASTIRDRGSMNTEAFF.

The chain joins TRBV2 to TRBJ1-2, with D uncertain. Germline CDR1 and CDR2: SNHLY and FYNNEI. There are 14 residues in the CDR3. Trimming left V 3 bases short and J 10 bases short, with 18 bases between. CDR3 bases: TGTGCCAGCAGTGAGGCTGGCGGGGAACGGATCTACACCTTC. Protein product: CASSEAGGERIYTF.

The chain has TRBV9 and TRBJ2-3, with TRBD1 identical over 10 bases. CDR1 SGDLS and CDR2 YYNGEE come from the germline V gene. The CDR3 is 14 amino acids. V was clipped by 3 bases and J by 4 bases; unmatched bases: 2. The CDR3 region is CASSDDRGPDTQYF. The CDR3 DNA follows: TGTGCCAGCAGCGATGACAGGGGGCCAGATACGCAGTATTTT.

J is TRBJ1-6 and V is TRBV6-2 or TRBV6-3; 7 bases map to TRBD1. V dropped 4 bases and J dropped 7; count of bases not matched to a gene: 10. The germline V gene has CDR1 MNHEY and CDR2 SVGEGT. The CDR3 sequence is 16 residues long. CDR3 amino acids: CASSSPRQGLNSPLHF. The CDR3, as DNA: TGTGCCAGCAGTTCCCCACGACAGGGTCTAAATTCACCCCTCCACTTT.

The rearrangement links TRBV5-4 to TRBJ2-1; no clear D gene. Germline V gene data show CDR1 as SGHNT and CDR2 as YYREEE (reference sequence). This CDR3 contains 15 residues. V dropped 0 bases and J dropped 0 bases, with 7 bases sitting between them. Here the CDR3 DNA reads TGTGCCAGCAGCTTGGACGCGAGCTCCTACAATGAGCAGTTCTTC. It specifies CASSLDASSYNEQFF.

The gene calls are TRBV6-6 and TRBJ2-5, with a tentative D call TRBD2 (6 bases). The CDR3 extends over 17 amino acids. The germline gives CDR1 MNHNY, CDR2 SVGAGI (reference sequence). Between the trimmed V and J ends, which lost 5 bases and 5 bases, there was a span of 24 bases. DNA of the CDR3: TGTGCCAGCAGTCCCGGAGGGGCGGGGAGCTTAGGGGAGACCCAGTACTTC. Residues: CASSPGGAGSLGETQYF.

Here the CDR3 reads CASSYPPGGMNTEAFF. The CDR3 bases are TGTGCCAGCAGTTACCCCCCGGGGGGGATGAACACTGAAGCTTTCTTT. The chain recombines TRBV6-6 with TRBJ1-1; D may be TRBD1 (5 bases). The CDR3 sequence is 16 residues long. Trimming removed 2 bases from V and 0 bases from J, with 13 bases in between. Germline CDR1 and CDR2: MNHNY and SVGAGI (reference sequence).

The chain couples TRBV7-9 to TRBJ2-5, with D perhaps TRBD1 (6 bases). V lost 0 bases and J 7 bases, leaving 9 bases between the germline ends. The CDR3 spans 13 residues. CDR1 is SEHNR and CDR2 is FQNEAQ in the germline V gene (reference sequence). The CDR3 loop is CASSLADRGTQYF. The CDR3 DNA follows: TGTGCCAGCAGCTTAGCGGACAGAGGGACCCAGTACTTC.